These 6 T cell receptor beta chains were all obtained from the same sample, sequenced in a study of Graves' ophthalmopathy and Graves' hyperthyroidism. The authors amplified TCR beta CDR3 regions from RNA transcripts. RT-PCR with HTBI primers came first, then second-round multiplex PCR. TCRdb used MiXCR to reprocess the multiplex PCR reads, holding one entry per CDR3 protein. The sample shows about 1.2 million distinct CDR3 sequences, less than 45% of them seen only once. Sequencing was performed on peripheral blood or thyroid tissue (not recorded which). Receptors were obtained from an adult man with Graves' hyperthyroidism.

This clonotype was seen only a few times. V gene TRBV2 combines with J gene TRBJ2-5, with D hard to call. CDR1 and CDR2 from the germline V gene are SNHLY and FYNNEI. The CDR3 has 10 residues. The V end lost 5 bases, the J end lost 14 bases, and 12 bases lay between the germline ends. CDR3 loop: CASSSPGLYF. Written as DNA, the CDR3 is TGTGCCAGCAGTTCGCCGGGCCTCTACTTC.

This clonotype appeared a few times. This sequence joins TRBV5-6 and TRBJ1-6; D is uncertain. The CDR3 totals 15 residues. Germline V gene data show CDR1 as SGHDT and CDR2 as YYEEEE. V lost 0 bases and J 6 bases, leaving 10 bases between the germline ends. For the CDR3, the DNA is TGTGCCAGCAGCTTGGCGAGCTTGTCTAATTCACCCCTCCACTTT. Translating gives CASSLASLSNSPLHF.

This clonotype was recorded at least ten times. The CDR3 DNA sequence: TGTGCCAGCAGCTTTCAGGACGAGCAGTACTTC. Protein sequence: CASSFQDEQYF. The chain recombines TRBV5-6 with TRBJ2-7, with unresolved D. The CDR3 is 11 amino acids. Deletions cut 2 bases from V and 5 bases from J, with 5 bases between. Germline V gives CDR1 SGHDT, CDR2 YYEEEE.

The V call is TRBV4-1, the J call TRBJ1-1, with D maybe TRBD1 (5 bases). CDR1 MGHRA and CDR2 YSYEKL come from the germline V gene. The CDR3 runs to 17 residues. V gave up 4 bases and J gave up 7 bases, with 25 bases separating them. The CDR3 sequence is CASSRITSGKASFEAFF. CDR3 nucleotides: TGCGCCAGCAGCCGAATAACCTCAGGGAAAGCATCGTTTGAAGCTTTCTTT.

The rearrangement links TRBV24-1 to TRBJ1-1, with TRBD1 matching 11 bases. CDR1 is KGHDR, CDR2 SFDVKD, per germline. With V trimmed by 11 bases and J by 1 base, 14 bases remained unmatched. The CDR3 has 17 amino acids. The CDR3 protein is CASRITGTGGRNTEAFF. CDR3 sequence (DNA): TGTGCCAGCAGAATAACCGGGACAGGGGGTAGGAACACTGAAGCTTTCTTT.

This chain joins TRBV7-2 and TRBJ1-5; tentatively, D is TRBD1 (5 bases). CDR3 length equals 17 residues. V was clipped by 6 bases and J by 1 base, with 19 bases between them. The germline V gene encodes CDR1 SGHTA and CDR2 FQGNSA. Here the CDR3 reads CASSFFQGPSSNQPQHF. For the CDR3, the DNA is TGTGCCAGCAGTTTTTTCCAGGGCCCATCGAGCAATCAGCCCCAGCATTTT.